The T cell receptor (beta chain) described here comes from a study of long-term antiretroviral therapy in people with HIV. Study at large: The study's earliest collections predate the 2015 immediate-ART recommendation by about a decade.

A note on this clone: As yet, its antigen is unknown.

Study outcomes and limitations: Nothing was known about ART adherence, viral resistance or changes in therapy.

A v3.0 immunoSEQ assay was performed at survey level. The data were produced by immunoSEQ multiplex PCR, yet TCRdb's version contains in-frame clones alone and is incomplete. Found here are some 28,000 clones, under 85% of them singletons; the top ten hold roughly 7.6%. Every participant with HIV received treatment in the United States. Germline CDR1 SGHTS, CDR2 YDEGEE. The CDR3 has 17 amino acids. Trimming removed 0 bases from V and 0 bases from J; junction bases left unmatched: 4. The input for sequencing was unsorted PBMCs, taken 3 years after starting antiretroviral therapy. The chain combines TRBV5-8 with TRBJ1-5, with 9 bases lining up with TRBD1. The sequence was collected from a man in his forties or fifties with HIV. This CDR3 reads CASSLGDRAPSNQPQHF. In DNA form, the CDR3 reads TGTGCCAGCAGCTTGGGGGACAGGGCCCCTAGCAATCAGCCCCAGCATTTT.